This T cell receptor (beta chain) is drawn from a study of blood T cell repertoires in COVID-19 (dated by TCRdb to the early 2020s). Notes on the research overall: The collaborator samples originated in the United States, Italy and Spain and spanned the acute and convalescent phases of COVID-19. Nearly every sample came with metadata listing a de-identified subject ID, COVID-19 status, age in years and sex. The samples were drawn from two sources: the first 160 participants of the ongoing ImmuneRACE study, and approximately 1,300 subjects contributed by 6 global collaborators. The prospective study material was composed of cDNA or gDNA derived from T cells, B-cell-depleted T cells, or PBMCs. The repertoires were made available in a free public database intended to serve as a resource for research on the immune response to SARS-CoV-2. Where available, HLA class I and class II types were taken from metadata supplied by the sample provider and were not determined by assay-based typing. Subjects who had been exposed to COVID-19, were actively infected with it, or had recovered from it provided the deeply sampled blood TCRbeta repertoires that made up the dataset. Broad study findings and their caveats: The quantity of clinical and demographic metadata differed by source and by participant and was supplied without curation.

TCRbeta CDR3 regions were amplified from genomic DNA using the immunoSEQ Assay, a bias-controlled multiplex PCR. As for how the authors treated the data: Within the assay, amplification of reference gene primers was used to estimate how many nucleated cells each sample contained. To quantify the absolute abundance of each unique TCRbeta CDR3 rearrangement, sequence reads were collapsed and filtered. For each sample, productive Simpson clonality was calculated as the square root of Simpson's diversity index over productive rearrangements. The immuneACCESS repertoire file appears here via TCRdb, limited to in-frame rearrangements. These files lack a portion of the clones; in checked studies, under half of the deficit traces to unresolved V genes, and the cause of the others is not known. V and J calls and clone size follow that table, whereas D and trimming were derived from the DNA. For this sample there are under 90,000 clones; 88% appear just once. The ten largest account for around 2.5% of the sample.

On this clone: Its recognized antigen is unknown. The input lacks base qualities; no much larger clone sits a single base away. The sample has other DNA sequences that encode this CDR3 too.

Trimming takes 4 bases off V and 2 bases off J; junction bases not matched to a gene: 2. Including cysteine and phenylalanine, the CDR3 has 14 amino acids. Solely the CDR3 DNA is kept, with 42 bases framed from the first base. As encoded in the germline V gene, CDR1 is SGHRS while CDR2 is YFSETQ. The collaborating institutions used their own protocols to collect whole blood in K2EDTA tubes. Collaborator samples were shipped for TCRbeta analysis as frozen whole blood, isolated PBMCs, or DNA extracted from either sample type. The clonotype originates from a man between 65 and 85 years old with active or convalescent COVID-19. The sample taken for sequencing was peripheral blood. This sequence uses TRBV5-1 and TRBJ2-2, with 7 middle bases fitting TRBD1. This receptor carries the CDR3 CASSRDSNTGELFF. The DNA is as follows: TGCGCCAGCAGCAGGGACAGCAACACCGGGGAGCTGTTTTTT.